This T cell receptor (beta chain) was obtained from a study of blood T cell repertoires in COVID-19. Turning to the study itself: Donors in the United States, Italy and Spain gave samples during acute or convalescent COVID-19. T cells, B-cell-depleted T cells, or PBMCs provided the cDNA or gDNA that served as material.

V was shortened by 5 bases and J by 4 bases, with 9 bases between the two germline ends. This CDR3 contains 13 residues. As processed by the authors: Quantification of nucleated cells was approximated via reference gene primer amplification. The method was immunoSEQ multiplex PCR; TCRdb's version includes in-frame clones alone and lacks a portion of them. The D gene and trimming were derived from the DNA, and the V and J assignments and clone size from that table. This sample has 130,000 to 150,000 clones, with around nine tenths found just once. V and J are TRBV12-3 or TRBV12-4 and TRBJ1-5, with D possibly being TRBD1 (5 bases). Source material: peripheral blood. The sequence derives from a man aged 45 to 65 with active or convalescent COVID-19. The CDR3 DNA reads TGTGCCAGCAGTACCCGACAGAATCAGCCCCAGCATTTT. It codes for CASSTRQNQPQHF.